This T cell receptor (beta chain) was obtained from a study of OX40 agonist ivuxolimab in advanced cancers. Regarding the complete study: Ivuxolimab, which targeted the costimulatory receptor OX40 (CD134), was an agonistic, fully human IgG2 monoclonal antibody. Intravenous ivuxolimab was administered to patients every 2 weeks at six dose levels: 0.01, 0.1, 0.3, 1.5, 3 and 10 mg/kg. Of the roughly 50 dose-escalation patients, hepatocellular carcinoma was present in about 20, melanoma in around 15, renal cell carcinoma in 9 and head and neck cancer in 9. A male proportion of roughly 80% and a mean age of 60 years, ranging from about 20 to 85, were recorded for the dose-escalation cohort. Patients were allowed to have had prior anti-PD-1, anti-PD-L1 or anti-CTLA-4 therapy, and about 40% of the dose-escalation patients had been treated with checkpoint inhibitors. Partial responses were achieved by three dose-escalation patients, of whom one had hepatocellular carcinoma and two had cutaneous melanoma. Peripheral TCRbeta sequencing was intended to test whether TCR sequence diversity was altered and clonal T-cell expansion was caused by ivuxolimab. The paper describes the monotherapy dose-escalation part (N of about 47 patients) of the phase I trial of ivuxolimab. Results the study describes overall, beyond this receptor: At doses of 0.1 to 3.0 mg/kg, clonal expansion of both CD4+ and CD8+ blood T cells was observed from baseline to week 6. After ivuxolimab, expanded clones were on average more numerous among CD8+ T cells than among CD4+ T cells. Which antigens the clonally expanded peripheral T cells were specific for was not determined. Low levels of normalized T-cell clonal expansion were also shown by some nonresponding patients. In the 0.1-3.0 mg/kg groups, partial responders were among the patients with the lowest normalized peripheral clonal expansion, particularly in CD8+ T cells.

The trial excluded patients who had a history of autoimmune disease or were on systemic immunosuppression. Peripheral blood for TCR sequencing was collected from all dose cohorts at baseline, on cycle 4 day 1, and on cycle 7 day 1. The samples were drawn from a first-in-human, open-label, multicenter phase I dose-escalation trial of ivuxolimab. The trial enrolled adults with locally advanced or metastatic head and neck squamous cell, hepatocellular, melanoma or renal cell carcinoma. CD4+ and CD8+ T cells were sorted separately from peripheral blood before TCR sequencing. For sequencing of the TCRbeta CDR3 region, genomic DNA was extracted from the sorted cells. The immunoSEQ Assay was used for sequencing of TCRbeta CDR3 regions. In its TCRdb copy, this immuneACCESS table keeps in-frame sequences only and misses some clones. Where compared with another copy, unresolved V genes explain less than half of these, and the others have no known cause. This sample lists just over 20,000 clones; more than 75% were detected once. Approximately 9.6% of the sample is held by the ten biggest clonotypes.

Regarding this clone: No antigen is known for it. No base-level quality is on record; no much larger clone is a single base apart.

The origin of this receptor is an adult with an advanced solid tumor such as melanoma, head and neck, liver or kidney cancer. The starting material was CD4+ or CD8+ T cells sorted from blood, obtained in a trial of the OX40 agonist ivuxolimab.

The DNA sequence is given as TGTGCCAGCAGCCCTCGGTCTCAAGAGACCCAGTACTTC. It codes for CASSPRSQETQYF. The sequence links TRBV5-6 to TRBJ2-5; no D segment can be confidently identified. V gives up 4 bases and J gives up 2 bases, and the segment between their germline ends measures 9 bases. Via the germline V gene, CDR1 is SGHDT and CDR2 YYEEEE. The CDR3 spans 13 residues, from the cysteine through the phenylalanine. Just CDR3 DNA is preserved here, 39 bases in frame from base 1.